A single T cell receptor (beta chain) is shown here with its context. The data were taken from a study of blood T cell repertoires in COVID-19. Study in general: PBMCs, B-cell-depleted T cells, or T cells were the source of the cDNA or gDNA that made up the material.

Libraries were prepared by immunoSEQ multiplex PCR; TCRdb keeps only in-frame clonotypes and omits some of them. In the table there are 20,000 or so clones, around nine tenths of which are singletons. Germline loops: CDR1 SQVTM, CDR2 ANQGSEA. The CDR3 loop spans 14 amino acids. Unmatched junction bases numbered 6, after V lost 5 bases and J lost 0 bases. This TCR came from a human donor with acute or convalescent COVID-19. The donor label of this sample is uncertain. The specimen sequenced was peripheral blood. This rearrangement joins TRBV29-1 to TRBJ1-1; 7 positions agree with TRBD1. The CDR3 bases are TGCAGCGTTCGAGAGGGGGCGGTGAACACTGAAGCTTTCTTT. Its protein is CSVREGAVNTEAFF. Supplemented by reference TRBV29-1 and TRBJ1-1, the full variable domain reads SAVISQKPSRDICQRGTSLTIQCQVDSQVTMMFWYRQQPGQSLTLIATANQGSEATYESGFVIDKFPISRPNLTFSTLTVSNMSPEDSSIYLCSVREGAVNTEAFFGQGTRLTVV.